The 32 T cell receptor beta chains below all came from one sample that was sequenced in a study of CD8 T cells in ankylosing spondylitis. TCRdb itself ran the 5' RACE reads through MiXCR, one entry per CDR3 protein. The data contain over 130,000 distinct CDR3 sequences, around 45% of them singletons. Material for sequencing was synovial fluid, either unsorted or a sorted T cell fraction (not recorded which). These receptors all stem from a male donor with ankylosing spondylitis.

J is TRBJ1-1 and V is TRBV7-9, with unresolved D. V dropped 2 bases and J dropped 6 bases, with 10 bases sitting between them. The CDR3 totals 13 residues. Germline CDR1 and CDR2: SEHNR and FQNEAQ (reference sequence). The CDR3 DNA sequence: TGTGCCAGCAGCTTATTAGGCCCGCCTGAAGCTTTCTTT. Its translation is CASSLLGPPEAFF.

This chain joins TRBV11-1 and TRBJ1-2; D not certain. The length of the CDR3 is 14 residues. The ends were cut back, 5 bases at V and 4 bases at J, with 14 bases in the middle. Germline V gene data show CDR1 as SGHAT and CDR2 as FQDESV (reference sequence). CDR3 region: CASSPLFVRYGYTF. CDR3 nucleotides: TGTGCCAGCAGCCCCCTTTTCGTCCGCTATGGCTACACCTTC.

The V and J genes are TRBV20-1 and TRBJ2-1; 10 bases fit TRBD2. V shed 6 bases, J shed 3 bases, and the junction held 8 bases outside the gene matches. Per germline, CDR1 DFQATT and CDR2 SNEGSKA (reference sequence). This CDR3 spans 15 amino acids. The CDR3 here is CSAPPSGGDYNEQFF. The CDR3 DNA is TGCAGTGCACCGCCTAGCGGGGGAGACTACAATGAGCAGTTCTTC.

The chain links TRBV5-1 to TRBJ2-1; a weak D match, TRBD1 (6 bases). CDR3 length: 16 residues. From germline, CDR1 is SGHRS and CDR2 YFSETQ. V gave up 5 bases and J gave up 1 base, with 16 bases separating them. The DNA of the CDR3 is TGCGCCAGCAGGTTTGGGACAACTAATTCCTACAATGAGCAGTTCTTC. Translated, it gives CASRFGTTNSYNEQFF. Looking up the rest from reference TRBV5-1 and TRBJ2-1 gives the full variable domain: KAGVTQTPRYLIKTRGQQVTLSCSPISGHRSVSWYQQTPGQGLQFLFEYFSETQRNKGNFPGRFSGRQFSNSRSEMNVSTLELGDSALYLCASRFGTTNSYNEQFFGPGTRLTVL.

This clonotype occurred a few times. V and J are TRBV7-6 and TRBJ2-1, with TRBD2 matching 8 bases. This CDR3 is built from 17 residues. V gave up 1 base and J gave up 2 bases; unmatched junction bases: 7. In germline, CDR1 is SGHVS, CDR2 FNYEAQ. CDR3 sequence: CASSLDPGLVAYNEQFF. CDR3 in DNA: TGTGCCAGCAGCTTAGACCCGGGACTAGTGGCCTACAATGAGCAGTTCTTC.

The rearrangement joins TRBV5-1 to TRBJ2-7; D not certain. V lost 1 base, J lost 1 base, and 9 bases lay in between. Germline loops: CDR1 SGHRS, CDR2 YFSETQ. CDR3 length equals 14 residues. CDR3 nucleotide sequence: TGCGCCAGCAGCTTGATACCCCAATCCTACGAGCAGTACTTC. Its translation: CASSLIPQSYEQYF.

In this sample, this clonotype turned up many times. The chain carries TRBV24-1 and TRBJ2-5, with a possible D match to TRBD2 (5 bases). CDR1 and CDR2 (germline): KGHDR, SFDVKD. The V end was cut by 0 bases, the J end by 4 bases, with 11 bases between. The CDR3 extends over 15 amino acids. The CDR3 DNA sequence: TGTGCCACCAGTGATTTGCGAGGGTGGTCAGAGACCCAGTACTTC. Translation gives CATSDLRGWSETQYF.

V gene TRBV4-3 combines with J gene TRBJ2-7; D gene ambiguous. Trimming stripped 0 bases from V and 3 bases from J, with 15 bases between. Looked up from germline, CDR1 is LGHNA and CDR2 is YSLEER. The CDR3 sequence is 16 residues long. The CDR3 DNA reads as TGCGCCAGCAGCCAAGATATTATTCGGCAGCACTACGAGCAGTACTTC. It is translated as CASSQDIIRQHYEQYF.

Only one count was recorded for this clonotype. The V gene is TRBV7-2, the J gene TRBJ1-2; weak D call: TRBD1 (6 bases). The CDR3 spans 12 residues. CDR1 and CDR2 (germline): SGHTA, FQGNSA. V gave up 9 bases and J gave up 4 bases, with 12 bases separating them. CDR3 in DNA: TGTGCCAGGGACAGAAAACTCTATGGCTACACCTTC. Translated, it gives CARDRKLYGYTF.

The gene calls are TRBV20-1 and TRBJ2-1; tentatively, D is TRBD2 (6 bases). The J call could be wrong; TRBJ2-5 is a better fit for the DNA end. In germline, CDR1 is DFQATT, CDR2 SNEGSKA (reference sequence). This CDR3 is 12 amino acids long. Here the CDR3 reads CSARAGRRTQYF. The CDR3 coding sequence is TGCAGTGCTAGGGCAGGGAGGCGCACCCAGTACTTC.

The V gene is TRBV2, the J gene TRBJ1-5; D uncertain. The germline V gene has CDR1 SNHLY and CDR2 FYNNEI. This CDR3 contains 14 residues. Trimming shortened V by 1 base and J by 7 bases, and 11 bases separated the two germline ends. The CDR3 region has the DNA TGTGCCAGCAGTGAAGTGGAGGGAAGGCAGCCCCAGCATTTT. Amino acids: CASSEVEGRQPQHF.

The J gene is TRBJ2-1, the V gene TRBV19; tentative D call: TRBD2 (6 bases). V lost 2 bases, J lost 4 bases, and 12 bases lay in between. CDR3 size: 15 residues. CDR1 is LNHDA, CDR2 SQIVND, per germline (reference sequence). DNA of the CDR3: TGTGCCAGTAGTATAATGGTAGCGGATTACAATGAGCAGTTCTTC. Translated, it gives CASSIMVADYNEQFF. Filled out from reference TRBV19 and TRBJ2-1, the complete variable domain reads DGGITQSPKYLFRKEGQNVTLSCEQNLNHDAMYWYRQDPGQGLRLIYYSQIVNDFQKGDIAEGYSVSREKKESFPLTVTSAQKNPTAFYLCASSIMVADYNEQFFGPGTRLTVL.

This clonotype turned up a few times. This sequence joins TRBV6-5 and TRBJ2-2; D may match TRBD1 or TRBD2 (5 bases each). V was cut by 4 bases and J by 4 bases, with 13 bases left in between. The CDR3 has 15 residues. Germline CDR1 reads MNHEY; CDR2 reads SVGAGI. As DNA, the CDR3 is TGTGCCAGCAGTTCCCGGGACCCATTCACCGGGGAGCTGTTTTTT. Translation: CASSSRDPFTGELFF.

The rearrangement links TRBV29-1 to TRBJ2-1; 9 bases fit TRBD2. With V trimmed by 1 base and J by 4 bases, 5 bases remained unmatched. From germline, CDR1 is SQVTM and CDR2 ANQGSEA. This CDR3 comprises 15 residues. CDR3 in amino acids: CSVEGETSGYNEQFF. The CDR3 DNA follows: TGCAGCGTTGAAGGGGAGACTAGCGGATACAATGAGCAGTTCTTC.

There are many counts of this clonotype. This rearrangement joins TRBV27 to TRBJ2-1, with D tentatively TRBD2 (6 bases). Per the germline V gene, CDR1 is MNHEY and CDR2 is SMNVEV (reference sequence). The CDR3 has 14 residues. Deletions cut 8 bases from V and 3 bases from J, with 14 bases between. The CDR3 loop reads CASSQTGVYNEQFF. Written as DNA, the CDR3 is TGTGCCAGCTCTCAAACGGGGGTCTACAATGAGCAGTTCTTC.

The chain employs TRBV20-1 and TRBJ2-5; D remains ambiguous. This CDR3 has 11 residues. Germline assignment: CDR1 DFQATT and CDR2 SNEGSKA (reference sequence). The CDR3 loop reads CSRAAEETQYF. The CDR3 DNA follows: TGCAGCCGGGCGGCAGAAGAGACCCAGTACTTC.

J is TRBJ2-4 and V is TRBV20-1, with D maybe TRBD2 (5 bases). Germline-derived CDR1 and CDR2 are DFQATT and SNEGSKA (reference sequence). CDR3 length equals 17 residues. Trimming took off 6 bases at V and 0 bases at J, with 21 bases between the two ends. This chain's CDR3 is CSATLLAWTLAKNIQYF. The CDR3 DNA follows: TGCAGTGCCACATTGTTGGCCTGGACTCTAGCCAAAAACATTCAGTACTTC.

This clonotype has more than one count but fewer than ten. The chain carries TRBV15 and TRBJ2-2; TRBD1 is a possible D gene (5 bases). Per germline, CDR1 LNHNV and CDR2 YYDKDF (reference sequence). The CDR3 runs 15 residues. Trimming took 0 bases from V and 3 from J, leaving 8 bases between them. The CDR3 region is CATSRDGAHTGELFF. The DNA of the CDR3 is TGTGCCACCAGCAGAGATGGGGCTCACACCGGGGAGCTGTTTTTT.

This clonotype was picked up one time. The chain is built from TRBV15 and TRBJ1-1; D call uncertain. V lost 0 bases and J 6 bases, leaving 5 bases between the germline ends. CDR3 size: 12 residues. Germline assignment: CDR1 LNHNV and CDR2 YYDKDF (reference sequence). CDR3 sequence: CATSRDFSEAFF. CDR3 nucleotides: TGTGCCACCAGCAGAGATTTTTCTGAAGCTTTCTTT.

The chain recombines TRBV7-9 with TRBJ1-2; 9 nucleotides align to TRBD1. Germline V gene sequence: CDR1 SEHNR, CDR2 FQNEAQ (reference sequence). Germline trimming cut 7 bases from V and 7 bases from J; bases unmatched to any gene: 4. The CDR3 totals 12 residues. CDR3 sequence: CASTGTGFGYTF. The CDR3, as DNA: TGTGCCAGCACCGGGACAGGGTTTGGCTACACCTTC.

The chain uses TRBV5-5 and TRBJ1-4; D gene unclear. The CDR3 sequence is 16 residues long. V lost 0 bases and J 0 bases, leaving 9 bases between the germline ends. Germline V gene lookup returns CDR1 SGHKS and CDR2 YYEKEE (reference sequence). CDR3 DNA: TGTGCCAGCAGCTTGGTACCCGGGGCAACTAATGAAAAACTGTTTTTT. It is translated as CASSLVPGATNEKLFF. Using reference TRBV5-5 and TRBJ1-4 for the parts outside the CDR3, the full variable domain is DAGVTQSPTHLIKTRGQQVTLRCSPISGHKSVSWYQQVLGQGPQFIFQYYEKEERGRGNFPDRFSARQFPNYSSELNVNALLLGDSALYLCASSLVPGATNEKLFFGSGTQLSVL.

The rearrangement joins TRBV27 to TRBJ2-1; D is unclear. V dropped 4 bases and J dropped 5 bases, with 9 bases sitting between them. Per germline, CDR1 MNHEY and CDR2 SMNVEV (reference sequence). This CDR3 contains 13 residues. The CDR3 reads CASSYHKDNEQFF. The DNA for the CDR3 is TGTGCCAGCAGTTACCACAAGGACAATGAGCAGTTCTTC.

This clonotype occurred many times. Mismatch with germline at one junction end may stem from a read error. The rearrangement uses TRBV12-3 or TRBV12-4 and TRBJ1-2; D unresolved. The CDR3 loop spans 13 amino acids. CDR3 DNA sequence: TGTGCCAGCAGTTTAGGGGTAAACTACGGCTACACCTTC. Protein product: CASSLGVNYGYTF.

The gene calls are TRBV7-9 and TRBJ2-7; D remains ambiguous. This CDR3 contains 11 residues. Germline CDR1 reads SEHNR; CDR2 reads FQNEAQ (reference sequence). The ends were cut back, 5 bases at V and 3 bases at J, with 5 bases in the middle. The CDR3 sequence: CASSDNYEQYF. CDR3 nucleotide sequence: TGTGCCAGCAGCGACAACTACGAGCAGTACTTC.

The V gene is TRBV2, the J gene TRBJ2-3; the D gene is possibly TRBD1 (6 bases). CDR1 is SNHLY, CDR2 FYNNEI, per germline. This CDR3 region has 15 residues. V was shortened by 5 bases and J by 2 bases, with 14 bases between the two germline ends. The CDR3 DNA is TGTGCCAGCAGTTGGGGGACATTTTACACAGATACGCAGTATTTT. It is translated as CASSWGTFYTDTQYF. Together with reference TRBV2 and TRBJ2-3, the CDR3 gives the full variable domain: EPEVTQTPSHQVTQMGQEVILRCVPISNHLYFYWYRQILGQKVEFLVSFYNNEISEKSEIFDDQFSVERPDGSNFTLKIRSTKLEDSAMYFCASSWGTFYTDTQYFGPGTRLTVL.

This clonotype was found many times. The chain is built from TRBV24-1 and TRBJ1-5; TRBD1 matches at 8 bases. The CDR3 covers 15 residues. V shed 11 bases and J 6 bases; nucleotides not matched to a gene: 14. Germline CDR1 is KGHDR and CDR2 is SFDVKD. CDR3 sequence (DNA): TGTGCCATTCAACCCGGGACAGGCGTTTCTCAGCCCCAGCATTTT. Amino acids: CAIQPGTGVSQPQHF.

The gene calls are TRBV7-9 and TRBJ2-1; maybe TRBD2 (5 bases). The V end lost 5 bases, the J end lost 4 bases, and 21 bases lay between the germline ends. This CDR3 contains 17 residues. Germline V lookup: CDR1 SEHNR, CDR2 FQNEAQ (reference sequence). The CDR3, as DNA: TGTGCCAGCAGCCCCAGTCCAGGACTTCCGACTTACAATGAGCAGTTCTTC. It codes for CASSPSPGLPTYNEQFF.

This clonotype turned up a few times. The chain carries TRBV20-1 and TRBJ2-5; D is ambiguous. V lost 4 bases to trimming and J lost 5 bases, with 5 bases between them. Germline V lookup: CDR1 DFQATT, CDR2 SNEGSKA (reference sequence). The CDR3 loop spans 10 amino acids. The CDR3, as DNA: TGCAGTGCTAAATTGGAGACCCAGTACTTC. It yields the protein CSAKLETQYF.

The chain recombines TRBV6-4 with TRBJ2-3; 8 bases match TRBD2. CDR1 and CDR2 from the germline V gene are MRHNA and SNTAGT. The CDR3 sequence is 14 residues long. V dropped 0 bases and J dropped 4; count of bases not matched to a gene: 0. This CDR3 is CASSDSSGADTQYF. The CDR3 DNA reads TGTGCCAGCAGTGACTCTAGCGGGGCAGATACGCAGTATTTT.

This clonotype occurred many times. In DNA, the CDR3 is TGTGCCAGCAGCCTAGGGGTGGGACGCACCTATGGCTACACCTTC. As protein: CASSLGVGRTYGYTF. This chain uses TRBV7-8 with TRBJ1-2; TRBD1 might be the D (5 bases). Per germline, CDR1 SGHVS and CDR2 FQNEAQ. Trimming removed 5 bases at V and 4 bases at J, with 17 bases between. The length of the CDR3 is 15 residues.

V gene TRBV11-1 combines with J gene TRBJ2-5, with a weak D call TRBD1 (5 bases). CDR1 and CDR2 from the germline V gene are SGHAT and FQDESV (reference sequence). Trimming stripped 2 bases from V and 1 base from J, with 26 bases between. The length of the CDR3 is 20 residues. This CDR3 is CASSLSAGWYWGEPQETQYF. CDR3 DNA sequence: TGTGCCAGCAGCTTAAGTGCTGGGTGGTATTGGGGCGAACCCCAAGAGACCCAGTACTTC.

There are a few counts of this clonotype. V and J are TRBV6-5 and TRBJ2-2; D gene uncertain. Germline V gene lookup returns CDR1 MNHEY and CDR2 SVGAGI. The CDR3 sequence is 15 residues long. V was shortened by 0 bases and J by 5 bases, with 10 bases between the two germline ends. The DNA for the CDR3 is TGTGCCAGCAGTTACTCTCCGGACGGGACCGGGGAGCTGTTTTTT. Translation: CASSYSPDGTGELFF.